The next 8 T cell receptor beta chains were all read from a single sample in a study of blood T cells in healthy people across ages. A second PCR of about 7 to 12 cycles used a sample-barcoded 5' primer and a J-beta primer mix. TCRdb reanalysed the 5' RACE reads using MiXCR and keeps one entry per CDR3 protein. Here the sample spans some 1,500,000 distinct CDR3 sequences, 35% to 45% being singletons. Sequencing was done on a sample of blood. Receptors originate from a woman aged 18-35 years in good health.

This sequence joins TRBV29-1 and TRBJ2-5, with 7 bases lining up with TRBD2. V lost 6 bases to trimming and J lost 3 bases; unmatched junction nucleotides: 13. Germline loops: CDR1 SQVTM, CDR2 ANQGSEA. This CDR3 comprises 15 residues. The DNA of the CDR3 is TGCAGCGTAGTCCGGGACTACCTCTTGAAAGAGACCCAGTACTTC. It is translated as CSVVRDYLLKETQYF.

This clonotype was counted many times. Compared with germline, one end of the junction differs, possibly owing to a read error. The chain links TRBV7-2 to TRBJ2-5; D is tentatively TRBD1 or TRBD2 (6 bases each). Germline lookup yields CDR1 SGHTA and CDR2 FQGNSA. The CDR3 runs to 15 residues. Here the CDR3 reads CASSLGGGGQETQYF. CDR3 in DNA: TGTGCCAGCAGTTTAGGAGGGGGAGGTCAGGAGACCCAGTACTTC.

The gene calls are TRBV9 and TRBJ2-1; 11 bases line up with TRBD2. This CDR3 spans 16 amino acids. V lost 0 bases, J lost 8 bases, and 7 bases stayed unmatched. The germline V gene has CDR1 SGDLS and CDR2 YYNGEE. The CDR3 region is CASSVDGASGRHEQFF. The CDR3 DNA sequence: TGTGCCAGCAGCGTAGACGGGGCTAGCGGGAGGCATGAGCAGTTCTTC.

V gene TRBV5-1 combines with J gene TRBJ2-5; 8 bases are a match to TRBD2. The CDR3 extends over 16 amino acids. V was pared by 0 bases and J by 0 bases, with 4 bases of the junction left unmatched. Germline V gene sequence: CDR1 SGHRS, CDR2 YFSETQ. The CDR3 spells CASSLVGSGDQETQYF. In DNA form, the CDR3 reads TGCGCCAGCAGCTTGGTCGGTAGCGGGGACCAAGAGACCCAGTACTTC. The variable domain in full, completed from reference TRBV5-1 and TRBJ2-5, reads KAGVTQTPRYLIKTRGQQVTLSCSPISGHRSVSWYQQTPGQGLQFLFEYFSETQRNKGNFPGRFSGRQFSNSRSEMNVSTLELGDSALYLCASSLVGSGDQETQYFGPGTRLLVL.

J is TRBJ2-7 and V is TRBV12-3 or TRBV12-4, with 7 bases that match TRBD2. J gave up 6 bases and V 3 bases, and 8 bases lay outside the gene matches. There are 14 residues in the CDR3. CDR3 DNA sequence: TGTGCCAGCAGTTTCGGCGGGGGATCGTCCGAGCAGTACTTC. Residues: CASSFGGGSSEQYF.

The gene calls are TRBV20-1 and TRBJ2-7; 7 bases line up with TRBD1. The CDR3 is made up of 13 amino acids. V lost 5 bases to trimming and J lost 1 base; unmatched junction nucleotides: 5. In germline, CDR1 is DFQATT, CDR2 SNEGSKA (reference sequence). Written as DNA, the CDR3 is TGCAGTGCTGTAGGGACAGAATCCTACGAGCAGTACTTC. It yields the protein CSAVGTESYEQYF.

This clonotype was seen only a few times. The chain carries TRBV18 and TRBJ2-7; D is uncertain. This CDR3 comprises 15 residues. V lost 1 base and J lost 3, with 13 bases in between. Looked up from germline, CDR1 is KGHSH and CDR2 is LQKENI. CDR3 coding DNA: TGTGCCAGCTCACCACGCGACATCAAGTTCTACGAGCAGTACTTC. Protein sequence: CASSPRDIKFYEQYF.

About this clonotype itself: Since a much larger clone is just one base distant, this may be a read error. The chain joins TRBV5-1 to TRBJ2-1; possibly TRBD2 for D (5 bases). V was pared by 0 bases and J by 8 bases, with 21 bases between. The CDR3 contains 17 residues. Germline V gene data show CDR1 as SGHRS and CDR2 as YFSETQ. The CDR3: CASSLGSRRRYQDEQFF. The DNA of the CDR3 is TGCGCCAGCAGCTTGGGGTCGAGGAGGCGATATCAGGATGAGCAGTTCTTC.